The 2 T cell receptor beta chains reported below all come from one sample, sequenced in a study of blood T cell repertoires in COVID-19. Generated by immunoSEQ multiplex PCR, the TCRdb table keeps only in-frame clones and is missing some. Among roughly 120,000 clones listed, approximately 70% were seen once. The specimen sequenced was peripheral blood. All receptors derive from a woman in her sixties or seventies with acute or convalescent COVID-19.

The J gene is TRBJ1-2, the V gene TRBV10-1; 12 nucleotides align to TRBD1. V was clipped by 11 bases and J by 4 bases; unmatched bases: 8. The CDR3 runs to 14 residues. Germline-derived CDR1 and CDR2 are WNHNN and SYGVQD (reference sequence). CDR3 protein: CARGQGARSYGYTF. The CDR3 DNA reads as TGCGCCCGGGGACAGGGGGCGCGCAGCTATGGCTACACCTTC.

The chain employs TRBV28 and TRBJ1-5; D ambiguous. Germline assignment: CDR1 MDHEN and CDR2 SYDVKM. The V and J ends lost 1 base and 0 bases respectively, with 19 bases between them. The CDR3 sequence is 19 residues long. The CDR3 DNA follows: TGTGCCAGCAGTTTATTGGTGCGGACGGGGAGATCTAGCAATCAGCCCCAGCATTTT. As protein: CASSLLVRTGRSSNQPQHF.